These 7 T cell receptor beta chains originate from one sample sequenced in a study of a mutant IDH1 vaccine in newly diagnosed glioma. Generated by immunoSEQ multiplex PCR, the TCRdb table keeps only in-frame clones and is missing some. The table shows some 23,000 clones, with around 93% occurring only once. Time point indicated: baseline, week 1 (first vaccination visit). Indicated treatment: pre-vaccination baseline after standard-of-care therapy. The source was PBMCs, collected from a glioma patient treated with radiotherapy, temozolomide or both. Every receptor here comes from a man in his forties with glioma.

Worth noting for this clone: The junction departs from germline at one end; a sequencing error may be responsible. V and J are TRBV7-7 and TRBJ2-2, with 8 bases identical to TRBD2. The CDR3 has 15 residues. Germline CDR1 is SSHAT and CDR2 is FNYEAQ (reference sequence). The CDR3 reads CASSLTSGGTGELFF. The CDR3 DNA follows: TGTGCTAGCAGCCTAACTAGCGGAGGCACCGGGGAGCTGTTTTTT. Supplemented by reference TRBV7-7 and TRBJ2-2, the full variable domain reads GAGVSQSPRYKVTKRGQDVTLRCDPISSHATLYWYQQALGQGPEFLTYFNYEAQPDKSGLPSDRFSAERPEGSISTLTIQRTEQRDSAMYRCASSLTSGGTGELFFGEGSRLTVL.

V usage is TRBV5-1 and J usage is TRBJ1-4; no definite D call. Germline CDR1 is SGHRS and CDR2 is YFSETQ. CDR3 length: 13 amino acids. V was shortened by 3 bases and J by 7 bases, with 10 bases between the two germline ends. For the CDR3, the DNA is TGCGCCAGCAGCTCGAGTCCGTCTGAAAAACTGTTTTTT. Translating it yields CASSSSPSEKLFF. Variable domain in full (rest from reference TRBV5-1 and TRBJ1-4): KAGVTQTPRYLIKTRGQQVTLSCSPISGHRSVSWYQQTPGQGLQFLFEYFSETQRNKGNFPGRFSGRQFSNSRSEMNVSTLELGDSALYLCASSSSPSEKLFFGSGTQLSVL.

The chain combines TRBV28 with TRBJ1-4, with D perhaps matching TRBD1 (5 bases). CDR1 is MDHEN, CDR2 SYDVKM, per germline. Trimming took off 8 bases at V and 7 bases at J, with 11 bases between the two ends. This CDR3 is built from 12 residues. In DNA, the CDR3 is TGTGCCAGCTATACAGGTAGTGAAAAACTGTTTTTT. Encoded protein: CASYTGSEKLFF.

This chain connects TRBV29-1 to TRBJ1-2; D ambiguous. Germline V lookup: CDR1 SQVTM, CDR2 ANQGSEA. V was cut by 2 bases and J by 3 bases, with 22 bases left in between. The CDR3 runs to 17 residues. The CDR3 region has the DNA TGCAGCGTTGAAAGGGAGCAGGAGACGAATTTTTACTATGGCTACACCTTC. It translates to CSVEREQETNFYYGYTF. Variable domain in full (rest from reference TRBV29-1 and TRBJ1-2): SAVISQKPSRDICQRGTSLTIQCQVDSQVTMMFWYRQQPGQSLTLIATANQGSEATYESGFVIDKFPISRPNLTFSTLTVSNMSPEDSSIYLCSVEREQETNFYYGYTFGSGTRLTVV.

This rearrangement joins TRBV6-5 to TRBJ2-7; D unresolved. Trimming took off 2 bases at V and 2 bases at J, with 7 bases between the two ends. This CDR3 is built from 13 residues. Germline CDR1 and CDR2: MNHEY and SVGAGI. The CDR3 coding sequence is TGTGCCAGCAGTTACGCTCCGACCTACGAGCAGTACTTC. It yields the protein CASSYAPTYEQYF.

This rearrangement joins TRBV28 to TRBJ2-3; TRBD2 aligns across 8 bases. Germline V CDR1 and CDR2: MDHEN, SYDVKM. The CDR3 totals 16 residues. V shed 7 bases and J 2 bases; nucleotides not matched to a gene: 11. CDR3 amino acids: CASTSPSGGVTDTQYF. Here the CDR3 DNA reads TGTGCCAGCACCTCGCCATCGGGGGGGGTCACAGATACGCAGTATTTT.

This rearrangement joins TRBV18 to TRBJ2-1; a possible D gene is TRBD2 (6 bases). V dropped 4 bases and J dropped 0 bases, with 19 bases sitting between them. The CDR3 spans 18 residues. Looked up from germline, CDR1 is KGHSH and CDR2 is LQKENI. The CDR3 reads CASSHFPPGVSSYNEQFF. CDR3 in DNA: TGTGCCAGCTCACACTTTCCTCCGGGGGTAAGCTCCTACAATGAGCAGTTCTTC.